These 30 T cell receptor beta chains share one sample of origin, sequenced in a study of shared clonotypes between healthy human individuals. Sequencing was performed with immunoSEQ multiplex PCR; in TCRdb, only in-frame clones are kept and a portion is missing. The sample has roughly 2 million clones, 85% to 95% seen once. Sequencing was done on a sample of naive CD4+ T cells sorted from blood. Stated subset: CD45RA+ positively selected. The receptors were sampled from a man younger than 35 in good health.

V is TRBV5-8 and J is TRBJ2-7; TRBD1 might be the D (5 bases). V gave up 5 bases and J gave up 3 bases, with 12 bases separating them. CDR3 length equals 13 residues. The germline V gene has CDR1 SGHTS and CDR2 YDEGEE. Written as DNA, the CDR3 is TGTGCCAGCAGGCTGACAGTTAACTACGAGCAGTACTTC. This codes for CASRLTVNYEQYF.

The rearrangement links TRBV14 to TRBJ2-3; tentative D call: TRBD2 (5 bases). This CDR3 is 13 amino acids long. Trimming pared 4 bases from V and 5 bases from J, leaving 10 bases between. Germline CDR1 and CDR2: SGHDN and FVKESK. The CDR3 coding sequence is TGTGCCAGCAGCCTCGGACTGAAAGATACGCAGTATTTT. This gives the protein CASSLGLKDTQYF.

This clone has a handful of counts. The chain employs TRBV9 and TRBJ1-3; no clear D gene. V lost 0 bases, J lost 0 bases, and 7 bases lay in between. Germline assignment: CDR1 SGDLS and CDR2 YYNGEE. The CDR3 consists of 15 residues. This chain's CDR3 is CASSVEADSGNTIYF. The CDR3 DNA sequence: TGTGCCAGCAGCGTAGAGGCAGACTCTGGAAACACCATATATTTT.

The CDR3 spells CSELQGCNSPLHF. CDR3 DNA sequence: TGCAGCGAGTTACAGGGGTGCAATTCACCCCTCCACTTT. The rearrangement uses TRBV29-1 and TRBJ1-6, with TRBD1 identical over 7 bases. The junction had 7 bases not matched to a gene; V was cut back by 7 bases and J by 7 bases. The CDR3 spans 13 residues. Germline V gene sequence: CDR1 SQVTM, CDR2 ANQGSEA.

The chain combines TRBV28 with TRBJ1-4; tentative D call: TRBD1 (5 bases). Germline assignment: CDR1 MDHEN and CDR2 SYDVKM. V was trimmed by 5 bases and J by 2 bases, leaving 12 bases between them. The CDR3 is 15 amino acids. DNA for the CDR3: TGTGCCAGCAGTGTCAGGGTAGCCACTAATGAAAAACTGTTTTTT. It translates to CASSVRVATNEKLFF.

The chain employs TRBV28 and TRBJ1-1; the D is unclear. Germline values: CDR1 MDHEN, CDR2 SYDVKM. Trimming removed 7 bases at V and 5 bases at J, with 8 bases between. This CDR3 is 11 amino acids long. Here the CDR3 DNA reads TGTGCCAGCAAAGTAGGGACTGAAGCTTTCTTT. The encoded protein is CASKVGTEAFF.

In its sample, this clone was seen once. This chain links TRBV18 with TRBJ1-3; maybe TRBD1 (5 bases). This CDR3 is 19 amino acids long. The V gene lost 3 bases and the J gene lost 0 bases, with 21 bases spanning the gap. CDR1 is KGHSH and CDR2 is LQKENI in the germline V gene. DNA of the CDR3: TGTGCCAGCTCACCCTCAACCGGGACGGCACGTTACTCTGGAAACACCATATATTTT. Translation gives CASSPSTGTARYSGNTIYF.

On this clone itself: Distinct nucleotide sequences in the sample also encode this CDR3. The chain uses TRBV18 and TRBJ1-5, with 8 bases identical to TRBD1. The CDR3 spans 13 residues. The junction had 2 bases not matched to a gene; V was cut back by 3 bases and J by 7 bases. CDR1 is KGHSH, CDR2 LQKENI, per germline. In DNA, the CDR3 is TGTGCCAGCTCACCTACAGGGGGACAGCCCCAGCATTTT. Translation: CASSPTGGQPQHF.

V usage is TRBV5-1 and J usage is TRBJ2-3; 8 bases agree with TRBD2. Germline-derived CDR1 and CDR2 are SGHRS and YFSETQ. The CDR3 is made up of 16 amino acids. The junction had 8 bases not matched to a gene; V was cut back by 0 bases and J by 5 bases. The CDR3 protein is CASSLEPGLVKDTQYF. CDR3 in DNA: TGCGCCAGCAGCTTGGAACCGGGACTAGTAAAAGATACGCAGTATTTT. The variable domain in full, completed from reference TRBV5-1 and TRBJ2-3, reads KAGVTQTPRYLIKTRGQQVTLSCSPISGHRSVSWYQQTPGQGLQFLFEYFSETQRNKGNFPGRFSGRQFSNSRSEMNVSTLELGDSALYLCASSLEPGLVKDTQYFGPGTRLTVL.

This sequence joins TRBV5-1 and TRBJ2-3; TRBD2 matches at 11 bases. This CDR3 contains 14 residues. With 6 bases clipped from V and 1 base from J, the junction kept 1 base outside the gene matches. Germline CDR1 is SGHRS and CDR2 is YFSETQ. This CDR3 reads CASKLAGGTDTQYF. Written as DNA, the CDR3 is TGCGCCAGCAAACTAGCGGGGGGCACAGATACGCAGTATTTT.

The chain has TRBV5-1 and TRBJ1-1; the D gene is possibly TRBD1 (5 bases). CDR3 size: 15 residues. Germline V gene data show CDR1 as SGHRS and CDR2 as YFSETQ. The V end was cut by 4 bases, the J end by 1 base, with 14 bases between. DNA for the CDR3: TGCGCCAGCAGCCCGAATGGGGGGAGGAACACTGAAGCTTTCTTT. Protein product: CASSPNGGRNTEAFF.

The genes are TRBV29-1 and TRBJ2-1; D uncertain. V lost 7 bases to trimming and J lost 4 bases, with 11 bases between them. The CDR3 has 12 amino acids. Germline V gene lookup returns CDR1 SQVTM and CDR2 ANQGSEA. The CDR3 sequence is CSAQVIYNEQFF. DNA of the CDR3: TGCAGCGCCCAAGTGATATACAATGAGCAGTTCTTC.

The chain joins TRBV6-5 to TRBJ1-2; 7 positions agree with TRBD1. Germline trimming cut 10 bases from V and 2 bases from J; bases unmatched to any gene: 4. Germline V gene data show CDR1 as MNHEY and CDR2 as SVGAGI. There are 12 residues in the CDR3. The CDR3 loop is CAIQDRNYGYTF. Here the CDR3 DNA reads TGTGCCATCCAGGACAGGAACTATGGCTACACCTTC.

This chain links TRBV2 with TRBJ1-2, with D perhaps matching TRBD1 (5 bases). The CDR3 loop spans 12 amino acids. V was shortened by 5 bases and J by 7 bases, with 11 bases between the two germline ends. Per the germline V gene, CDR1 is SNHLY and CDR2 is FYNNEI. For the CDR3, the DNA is TGTGCCAGCAGTTCAGGGCGGGGTGGCTACACCTTC. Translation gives CASSSGRGGYTF.

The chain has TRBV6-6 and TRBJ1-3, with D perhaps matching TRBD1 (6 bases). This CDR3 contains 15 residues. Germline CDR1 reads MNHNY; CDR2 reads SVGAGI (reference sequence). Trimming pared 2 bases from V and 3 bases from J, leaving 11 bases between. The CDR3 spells CASSYVRGDGNTIYF. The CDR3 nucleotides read TGTGCCAGCAGTTACGTCAGGGGAGATGGAAACACCATATATTTT.

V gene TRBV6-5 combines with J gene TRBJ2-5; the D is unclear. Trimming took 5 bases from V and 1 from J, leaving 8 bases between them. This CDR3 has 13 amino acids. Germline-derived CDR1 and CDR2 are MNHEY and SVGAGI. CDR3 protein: CASSQTIQETQYF. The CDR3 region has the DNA TGTGCCAGCAGTCAGACAATCCAAGAGACCCAGTACTTC.

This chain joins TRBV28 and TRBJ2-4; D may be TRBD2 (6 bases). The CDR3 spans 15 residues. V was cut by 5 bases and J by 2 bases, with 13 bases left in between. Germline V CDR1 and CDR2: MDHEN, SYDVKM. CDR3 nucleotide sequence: TGTGCCAGCAGTCGGGATGCGGGAACCAAAAACATTCAGTACTTC. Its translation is CASSRDAGTKNIQYF.

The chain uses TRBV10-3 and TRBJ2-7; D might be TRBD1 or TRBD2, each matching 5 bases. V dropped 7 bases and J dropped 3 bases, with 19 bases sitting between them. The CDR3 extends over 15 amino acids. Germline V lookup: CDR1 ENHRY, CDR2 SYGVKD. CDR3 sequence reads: CAITSTGTGYYEQYF. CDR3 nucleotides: TGTGCCATCACCTCGACCGGGACGGGATACTACGAGCAGTACTTC.

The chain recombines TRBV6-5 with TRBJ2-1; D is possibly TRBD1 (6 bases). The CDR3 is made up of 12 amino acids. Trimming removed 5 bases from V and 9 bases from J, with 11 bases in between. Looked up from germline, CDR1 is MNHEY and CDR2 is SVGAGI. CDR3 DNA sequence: TGTGCCAGCAGTCCGGTCAGGGGTGAGCAGTTCTTC. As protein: CASSPVRGEQFF.

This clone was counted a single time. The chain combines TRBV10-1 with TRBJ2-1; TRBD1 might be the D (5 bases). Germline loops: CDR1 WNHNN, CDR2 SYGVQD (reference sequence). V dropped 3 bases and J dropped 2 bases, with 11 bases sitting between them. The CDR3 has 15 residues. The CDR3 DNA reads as TGCGCCAGCAGTGATGGCAGGGTGACCTACAATGAGCAGTTCTTC. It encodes CASSDGRVTYNEQFF.

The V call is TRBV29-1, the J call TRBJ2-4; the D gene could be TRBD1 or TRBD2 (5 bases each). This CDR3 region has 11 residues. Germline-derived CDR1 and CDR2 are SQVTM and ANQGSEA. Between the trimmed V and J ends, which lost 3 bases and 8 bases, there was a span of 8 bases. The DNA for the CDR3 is TGCAGCGTTGAGAAGGGACACATTCAGTACTTC. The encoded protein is CSVEKGHIQYF.

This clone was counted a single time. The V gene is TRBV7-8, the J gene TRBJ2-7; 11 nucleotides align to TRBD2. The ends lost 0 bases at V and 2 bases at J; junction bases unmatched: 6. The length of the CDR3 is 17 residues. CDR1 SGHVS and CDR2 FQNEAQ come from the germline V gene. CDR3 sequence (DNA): TGTGCCAGCAGCTTAGCAACTGGGACTAGCGGTACCTACGAGCAGTACTTC. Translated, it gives CASSLATGTSGTYEQYF.

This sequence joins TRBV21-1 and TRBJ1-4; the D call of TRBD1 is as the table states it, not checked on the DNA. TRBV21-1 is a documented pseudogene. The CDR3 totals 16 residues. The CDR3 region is CASSKVGSARSEKLFF. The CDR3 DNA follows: TGTGCCAGCAGCAAAGTGGGCAGTGCCCGAAGTGAAAAACTGTTTTTT.

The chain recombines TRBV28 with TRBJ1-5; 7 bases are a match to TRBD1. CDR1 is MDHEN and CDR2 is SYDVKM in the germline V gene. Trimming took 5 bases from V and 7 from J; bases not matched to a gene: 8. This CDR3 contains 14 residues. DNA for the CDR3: TGTGCCAGCAGTCTCGTGACAGGGATCCAGCCCCAGCATTTT. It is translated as CASSLVTGIQPQHF.

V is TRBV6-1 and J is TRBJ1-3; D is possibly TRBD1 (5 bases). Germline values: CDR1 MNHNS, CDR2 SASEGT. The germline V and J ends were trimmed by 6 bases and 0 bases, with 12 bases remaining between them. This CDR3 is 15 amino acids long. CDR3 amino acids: CASSDPGFSGNTIYF. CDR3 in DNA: TGTGCCAGCAGCGACCCAGGGTTCTCTGGAAACACCATATATTTT.

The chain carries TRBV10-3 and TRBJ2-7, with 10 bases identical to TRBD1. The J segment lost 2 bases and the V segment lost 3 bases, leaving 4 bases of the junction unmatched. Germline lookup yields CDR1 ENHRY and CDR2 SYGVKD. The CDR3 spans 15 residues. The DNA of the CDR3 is TGTGCCATCAGTGAACGGACAGGGGGGCCCTACGAGCAGTACTTC. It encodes CAISERTGGPYEQYF.

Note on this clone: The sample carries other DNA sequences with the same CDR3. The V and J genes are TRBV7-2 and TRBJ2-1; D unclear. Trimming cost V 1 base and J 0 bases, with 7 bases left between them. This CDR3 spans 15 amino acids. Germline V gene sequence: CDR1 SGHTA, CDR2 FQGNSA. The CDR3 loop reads CASSLDRGSYNEQFF. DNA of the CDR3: TGTGCCAGCAGCTTAGACAGAGGCTCCTACAATGAGCAGTTCTTC.

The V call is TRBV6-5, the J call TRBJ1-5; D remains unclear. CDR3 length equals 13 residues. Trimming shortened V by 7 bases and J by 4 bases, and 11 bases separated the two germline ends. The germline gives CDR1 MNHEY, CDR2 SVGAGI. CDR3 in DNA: TGTGCCAGCAACGGAGGGTTTAATCAGCCCCAGCATTTT. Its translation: CASNGGFNQPQHF.

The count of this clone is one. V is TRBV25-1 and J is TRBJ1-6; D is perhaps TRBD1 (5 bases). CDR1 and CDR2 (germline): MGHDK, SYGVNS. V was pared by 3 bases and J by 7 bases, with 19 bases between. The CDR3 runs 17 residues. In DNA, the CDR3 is TGTGCCAGCAGTGATCATGGCTTGGGACGGTCGAATTCACCCCTCCACTTT. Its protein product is CASSDHGLGRSNSPLHF.

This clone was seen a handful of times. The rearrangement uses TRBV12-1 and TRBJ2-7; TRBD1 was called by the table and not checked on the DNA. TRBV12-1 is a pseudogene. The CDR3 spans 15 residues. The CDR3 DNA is TGTGCCAGCAGCTCCCCCAGGGAAAGGCCCTACGAGCAGTACTTC. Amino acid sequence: CASSSPRERPYEQYF.